What follows are 20 T cell receptor beta chains derived from one specimen sequenced in a study of cytomegalovirus exposure and HLA in healthy donors. Primers: 60 Vbeta forward and 13 Jbeta reverse. Produced via immunoSEQ multiplex PCR; TCRdb's table is partial and in-frame only. Of 95,000 to 150,000 clones listed, 74% are singletons. The sequenced sample consisted of PBMCs. The origin of the receptors is a man between 40 and 49 years old in good health and CMV-seropositive.

This clone was seen a few times. The J gene is TRBJ2-1, the V gene TRBV2, with 9 bases fitting TRBD1. Looked up from germline, CDR1 is SNHLY and CDR2 is FYNNEI. Trimming took 2 bases from V and 3 from J; bases not matched to a gene: 5. This CDR3 has 16 amino acids. The CDR3 DNA reads as TGTGCCAGCAGTGAAAGCGGGACAGGGCTCTACAATGAGCAGTTCTTC. Its protein is CASSESGTGLYNEQFF.

This clone has more than one count but fewer than ten. This chain uses TRBV9 with TRBJ2-3, with 7 bases identical to TRBD1. The germline V gene has CDR1 SGDLS and CDR2 YYNGEE. V lost 3 bases to trimming and J lost 5 bases; unmatched junction nucleotides: 3. This CDR3 comprises 13 residues. The CDR3 DNA sequence: TGTGCCAGCAGCGGAGGACAGGTAGATACGCAGTATTTT. This gives the protein CASSGGQVDTQYF.

The chain has TRBV27 and TRBJ2-1, with 7 bases aligning to TRBD2. Germline CDR1 reads MNHEY; CDR2 reads SMNVEV (reference sequence). J lost 7 bases, V lost 5 bases, and 5 bases had no gene match. The CDR3 consists of 13 residues. This CDR3 reads CASSPGGGNEQFF. The CDR3 nucleotides read TGTGCCAGCAGTCCTGGGGGGGGGAATGAGCAGTTCTTC.

Only one count was recorded for this clone. The gene calls are TRBV18 and TRBJ1-1, with no clear D. CDR3 length equals 14 residues. V lost 2 bases, J lost 1 base, and 8 bases lay in between. Germline V gene sequence: CDR1 KGHSH, CDR2 LQKENI. Written as DNA, the CDR3 is TGTGCCAGCTCACCAAGCGGCTGGAACACTGAAGCTTTCTTT. Translation: CASSPSGWNTEAFF.

The V call is TRBV18, the J call TRBJ2-2, with TRBD1 as a possible D gene (5 bases). The CDR3 runs 14 residues. With 3 bases removed from V and 4 bases from J, the gap between germline ends came to 9 bases. CDR1 is KGHSH, CDR2 LQKENI, per germline. This CDR3 is CASSPPQGTGELFF. CDR3 in DNA: TGTGCCAGCTCACCCCCCCAGGGCACCGGGGAGCTGTTTTTT.

The rearrangement joins TRBV2 to TRBJ1-2; D call uncertain. Trimming left V 6 bases short and J 2 bases short, with 10 bases between. Per germline, CDR1 SNHLY and CDR2 FYNNEI. This CDR3 contains 13 residues. For the CDR3, the DNA is TGTGCCAGCAGCACAGAAGTAAACTATGGCTACACCTTC. This sequence encodes CASSTEVNYGYTF.

This chain connects TRBV29-1 to TRBJ2-3, with TRBD1 as a possible D gene (5 bases). The CDR3 totals 13 residues. Deletions cut 4 bases from V and 0 bases from J, with 8 bases between. CDR1 is SQVTM and CDR2 is ANQGSEA in the germline V gene. CDR3 residues: CSVATVSTDTQYF. DNA for the CDR3: TGCAGCGTTGCGACAGTTAGCACAGATACGCAGTATTTT.

The J gene is TRBJ1-1, the V gene TRBV6-5; perhaps TRBD1 as D (6 bases). V dropped 7 bases and J dropped 4 bases, with 16 bases sitting between them. The CDR3 has 14 amino acids. Germline V gene lookup returns CDR1 MNHEY and CDR2 SVGAGI. CDR3 coding DNA: TGTGCCAGCACACAGACAGGCGCCTTCACTGAAGCTTTCTTT. This gives the protein CASTQTGAFTEAFF.

The chain is built from TRBV6-5 and TRBJ2-7, with D possibly TRBD2 on 6 matching bases. The CDR3 runs to 12 residues. Germline values: CDR1 MNHEY, CDR2 SVGAGI. V gave up 6 bases and J gave up 7 bases, with 13 bases separating them. CDR3 nucleotide sequence: TGTGCCAGCAGGACGGGAGCAGGAGAGCAGTACTTC. Amino acid sequence: CASRTGAGEQYF.

V is TRBV10-3 and J is TRBJ1-1; 9 bases line up with TRBD1. V lost 3 bases, J lost 0 bases, and 8 bases stayed unmatched. Germline CDR1 ENHRY, CDR2 SYGVKD. This CDR3 is 17 amino acids long. The CDR3: CAISDVDRGELNTEAFF. CDR3 sequence (DNA): TGTGCCATCAGTGATGTTGACAGGGGGGAACTGAACACTGAAGCTTTCTTT.

The V call is TRBV7-9, the J call TRBJ1-4, with a tentative D call TRBD1 (6 bases). V was shortened by 9 bases and J by 8 bases, with 22 bases between the two germline ends. The CDR3 is made up of 15 amino acids. The germline V gene encodes CDR1 SEHNR and CDR2 FQNEAQ (reference sequence). CDR3 residues: CASLKGDVSVEKLFF. In DNA form, the CDR3 reads TGTGCCAGTCTCAAGGGGGACGTGTCCGTAGAAAAACTGTTTTTT. Supplemented by reference TRBV7-9 and TRBJ1-4, the full variable domain reads DTGVSQNPRHKITKRGQNVTFRCDPISEHNRLYWYRQTLGQGPEFLTYFQNEAQLEKSRLLSDRFSAERPKGSFSTLEIQRTEQGDSAMYLCASLKGDVSVEKLFFGSGTQLSVL.

The chain uses TRBV27 and TRBJ2-3, with D perhaps TRBD2 (5 bases). Germline loops: CDR1 MNHEY, CDR2 SMNVEV (reference sequence). V was shortened by 5 bases and J by 4 bases, with 19 bases between the two germline ends. This CDR3 has 16 residues. Here the CDR3 DNA reads TGTGCCAGCAGTCAGAGGGCGGAGGAAGGCCCAGATACGCAGTATTTT. Translation gives CASSQRAEEGPDTQYF.

V and J are TRBV4-2 and TRBJ2-2, with 11 nucleotides matching TRBD1. Trimming took 1 base from V and 6 from J; bases not matched to a gene: 1. CDR3 length: 15 residues. Germline values: CDR1 LGHNA, CDR2 YNFKEQ. CDR3 sequence: CASSQVGQGAGELFF. For the CDR3, the DNA is TGTGCCAGCAGCCAAGTGGGACAGGGGGCCGGGGAGCTGTTTTTT.

The chain couples TRBV27 to TRBJ2-6; 7 bases match TRBD1. Germline V gene data show CDR1 as MNHEY and CDR2 as SMNVEV (reference sequence). CDR3 length: 16 residues. Trimming took 1 base from V and 2 from J; bases not matched to a gene: 2. CDR3 protein: CASSLYTGAGANVLTF. Written as DNA, the CDR3 is TGTGCCAGCAGTTTATACACAGGGGCTGGGGCCAACGTCCTGACTTTC. Filled out from reference TRBV27 and TRBJ2-6, the complete variable domain reads EAQVTQNPRYLITVTGKKLTVTCSQNMNHEYMSWYRQDPGLGLRQIYYSMNVEVTDKGDVPEGYKVSRKEKRNFPLILESPSPNQTSLYFCASSLYTGAGANVLTFGAGSRLTVL.

This chain uses TRBV5-1 with TRBJ2-3, with D possibly matching TRBD2 (6 bases). There are 15 residues in the CDR3. Germline CDR1 SGHRS, CDR2 YFSETQ. Trimming shortened V by 0 bases and J by 1 base, and 9 bases separated the two germline ends. In DNA, the CDR3 is TGCGCCAGCAGCTTGGCGGGGGACCGCACAGATACGCAGTATTTT. Translating it yields CASSLAGDRTDTQYF.

CDR3 residues: CASSFFSGNTGELFF. In DNA, the CDR3 is TGTGCCAGCAGCTTTTTTTCGGGGAACACCGGGGAGCTGTTTTTT. This chain links TRBV7-9 with TRBJ2-2, with D hard to call. The CDR3 has 15 residues. V was cut by 3 bases and J by 1 base, with 9 bases left in between. CDR1 and CDR2 from the germline V gene are SEHNR and FQNEAQ (reference sequence).

This clone showed up just once. The chain has TRBV10-3 and TRBJ2-1; possible D gene TRBD2, 6 bases. Germline assignment: CDR1 ENHRY and CDR2 SYGVKD. CDR3 length: 14 residues. Trimming shortened V by 6 bases and J by 0 bases, and 9 bases separated the two germline ends. In DNA, the CDR3 is TGTGCCATCAGCGGGGGAGACTCCTACAATGAGCAGTTCTTC. Its translation: CAISGGDSYNEQFF.

This clone was seen more than once but under ten times. V usage is TRBV28 and J usage is TRBJ1-5; TRBD1 matches at 8 bases. Trimming cost V 5 bases and J 7 bases; bases outside gene matches: 7. This CDR3 has 14 amino acids. Germline lookup yields CDR1 MDHEN and CDR2 SYDVKM. The CDR3 bases are TGTGCCAGCAGTCTCACAGGGGGAACCCAGCCCCAGCATTTT. This gives the protein CASSLTGGTQPQHF.

This chain uses TRBV7-9 with TRBJ1-3; D might be TRBD1 (6 bases). Germline lookup yields CDR1 SEHNR and CDR2 FQNEAQ (reference sequence). The germline V and J ends were trimmed by 2 bases and 0 bases, with 14 bases remaining between them. This CDR3 is built from 17 residues. The CDR3 DNA reads as TGTGCCAGCAGCTTAAGCAGGGGCCGAAGCTCTGGAAACACCATATATTTT. This codes for CASSLSRGRSSGNTIYF.

The rearrangement uses TRBV4-2 and TRBJ2-2, with TRBD1 as a possible D gene (6 bases). Germline V gene sequence: CDR1 LGHNA, CDR2 YNFKEQ. V lost 1 base to trimming and J lost 0 bases, with 9 bases between them. This CDR3 has 16 residues. CDR3 nucleotides: TGTGCCAGCAGCCAAGGGAACAGGGCGAACACCGGGGAGCTGTTTTTT. It translates to CASSQGNRANTGELFF.